A selection of T cell receptor beta chains follows, all from one sample in a study of blood T cells in healthy people across ages. TCRdb re-called the 5' RACE reads with MiXCR, one entry per CDR3 protein. The data contain some 1.5 million distinct CDR3 sequences, 28% of them singletons. The source material was blood. The receptors were gathered from a woman aged 25 to 39 in good health. CDR3s include the opening cysteine and the closing phenylalanine or tryptophan. D genes are given only for firm matches. The size entry is marked missing in some rows and otherwise reads once, few, many or a size class.

TRBV29-1,.,13,.,TRBJ2-3,TGCAGCGTTAGGGGGGGGTTCACAGATACGCAGTATTTT,CSVRGGFTDTQYF
TRBV28,few,15,.,TRBJ2-5,TGTGCCAGCAGTTTAGTGGGAGGGGGTCAGGATGAGCAGTACTTC,CASSLVGGGQDEQYF
TRBV6-1,many,15,TRBD1,TRBJ2-7,TGTGCCAGCAGTGTATATCACAGGGGACCCTACGAGCAGTACTTC,CASSVYHRGPYEQYF
TRBV9,.,15,.,TRBJ2-5,TGTGCCAGCAGCGTAGGTAGCTCTCATGGGGAGACCCAGTACTTC,CASSVGSSHGETQYF
TRBV12-3/TRBV12-4,many,14,TRBD1,TRBJ2-3,TGTGCCAGCAGTTCCCGGACAGGGGCTGATACGCAGTATTTT,CASSSRTGADTQYF
TRBV12-3/TRBV12-4,.,15,TRBD2,TRBJ2-2,TGTGCCAGCAGACCGGGACTAGCGATCACCGGGGAGCTGTTTTTT,CASRPGLAITGELFF
TRBV20-1,once,15,.,TRBJ1-5,TGCAGTGCTGAAGTCCCAGGGGCCATTAATCAGCCCCAGCATTTT,CSAEVPGAINQPQHF
TRBV7-2,few,17,.,TRBJ2-5,TGTGCCAGCAGCTTAGTGATTGGCAGGAGCCTTAAAGAGACCCAGTACTTC,CASSLVIGRSLKETQYF
TRBV12-3/TRBV12-4,.,15,.,TRBJ1-4,TGTGCCAGCAGTTTATACAGTGCAACTAATGAAAAACTGTTTTTT,CASSLYSATNEKLFF
TRBV7-6,.,14,.,TRBJ1-6,TGTGCCAGCAGCTTATTCGGGGGTGGTTCACCCCTCCACTTT,CASSLFGGGSPLHF
TRBV3-1,.,13,.,TRBJ2-1,TGTGCCAGCAGCCAAGTCGCGCGTGAGGAGCAGTTCTTC,CASSQVAREEQFF
TRBV6-1,many,12,.,TRBJ1-2,TGTGCCAGCATGGAAAGCCCCTATGGCTACACCTTC,CASMESPYGYTF
TRBV5-5,.,14,.,TRBJ1-4,TGTGCCAGCAGCTGGAGACGACTGAATGAAAAACTGTTTTTT,CASSWRRLNEKLFF
TRBV5-6,.,16,.,TRBJ2-4,TGTGCCAGCAGCTCAACAGGGAATCTAGCCAAAAACATTCAGTACTTC,CASSSTGNLAKNIQYF
TRBV2,once,15,.,TRBJ2-1,TGTGCCAGCAGTGCAGGACACCCGTCTAACAATGAGCAGTTCTTC,CASSAGHPSNNEQFF
TRBV3-1,.,14,.,TRBJ1-4,TGTGCCAGCAGCCAGAGGACCGGCCCCCACAAACTGTTTTTT,CASSQRTGPHKLFF
TRBV5-1,many,14,TRBD1,TRBJ2-7,TGCGCCAGCAGCATGGACAGGGACACCCGCGAGCAGTACTTC,CASSMDRDTREQYF
TRBV19,.,16,.,TRBJ2-3,TGTGCCAGTAGTCCGCAGGGGAGTCTCATCGCAGATACGCAGTATTTT,CASSPQGSLIADTQYF
TRBV5-6,few,13,.,TRBJ1-1,TGTGCCAGCAGCCCCAAGTCGCGCGACAGGTCTTTCTTT,CASSPKSRDRSFF
TRBV5-5,.,16,.,TRBJ2-5,TGTGCCAGCAGCCCTACGTATCCCACCTACCAAGAGACCCAGTACTTC,CASSPTYPTYQETQYF
TRBV3-1,.,17,.,TRBJ1-2,TGTGCCAGCAGCCCAACCCCACGGTGGGGCGCGGACTATGGCTACACCTTC,CASSPTPRWGADYGYTF
TRBV4-1,.,14,.,TRBJ2-1,TGCGCCAGCAGCCAAGCTAGTGGGGGCGGCGAGCAGTTCTTC,CASSQASGGGEQFF
TRBV15,.,16,.,TRBJ2-5,TGTGCCACCAGCAGAGCTCCGGACGGAGGCTCAAAGACCCAGTACTTC,CATSRAPDGGSKTQYF
TRBV7-9,.,15,.,TRBJ2-3,TGTGCCAGCACATGGACTACTCCACTCACAGATACGCAGTATTTT,CASTWTTPLTDTQYF
TRBV20-1,.,15,.,TRBJ2-1,TGCAGTGCTAGATGGGCAGGGAGAATGTACAATGAGCAGTTCTTC,CSARWAGRMYNEQFF
TRBV24-1,many,16,TRBD1,TRBJ2-5,TGTGCCACCAGTGATTCGGCGACAGGGAGTGAAGAGACCCAGTACTTC,CATSDSATGSEETQYF
TRBV7-2,few,16,TRBD1,TRBJ2-7,TGTGCCAGCAGCACGACGCCCCAGGGGGCGAGAAACGAGCAGTACTTC,CASSTTPQGARNEQYF
TRBV7-2,many,15,TRBD2,TRBJ2-5,TGTGCCAGCAGCTTAGCTGGGACTAGGCAAGAGACCCAGTACTTC,CASSLAGTRQETQYF
TRBV30,many,14,TRBD2,TRBJ2-7,TGTGCCTGGAGTTTAAGACTAGCGGGGGATAAGCAGTACTTC,CAWSLRLAGDKQYF
TRBV20-1,.,15,TRBD2,TRBJ2-1,TGCACCGGGAGGAGCGGGGCGAGCTCCTACAATGAGCAGTTCTTC,CTGRSGASSYNEQFF
TRBV20-1,many,15,.,TRBJ2-1,TGCAGTGCTAGAGTGGGCTTCCGCTCCTACAATGAGCAGTTCTTC,CSARVGFRSYNEQFF
TRBV5-1,few,18,.,TRBJ2-1,TGCGCCAGCAGCTTGGTCCCGTATCCTGAGGCCTCCTACAATGAGCAGTTCTTC,CASSLVPYPEASYNEQFF
TRBV4-3,.,16,TRBD1,TRBJ2-3,TGCGCCAGCAGCCAAGATTACAGGGGTTCCAAAGATACGCAGTATTTT,CASSQDYRGSKDTQYF
TRBV12-3/TRBV12-4,many,13,.,TRBJ2-7,TGTGCCAGCAGTTTAGACAGGGTGAACGAGCAGTACTTC,CASSLDRVNEQYF
TRBV6-6,few,15,TRBD1,TRBJ2-1,TGTGCCAGCAGCGAAGGGACAGGGCGGACACGGGAGCAGTTCTTC,CASSEGTGRTREQFF
TRBV28,few,17,TRBD2,TRBJ2-1,TGTGCCAGCAGAATAACTAGCGGGGGGGCCGCTGGAAATGAGCAGTTCTTC,CASRITSGGAAGNEQFF
TRBV24-1,.,16,.,TRBJ2-1,TGTGCCACCAGTGATTTGTCCGCAACAGGGAACGATGAGCAGTTCTTC,CATSDLSATGNDEQFF
TRBV7-2,few,13,.,TRBJ2-5,TGTGCCAGCAGCTTAATTAGGAAGGAGACCCAGTACTTC,CASSLIRKETQYF
TRBV20-1,few,15,TRBD2,TRBJ2-3,TGCAGTGCTAGTCGGACTAGCGGGACCACAGATACGCAGTATTTT,CSASRTSGTTDTQYF
TRBV12-3/TRBV12-4,many,15,.,TRBJ2-1,TGTGCCAGCAGTTTTGGAAGGGGGGCGTACAATGAGCAGTTCTTC,CASSFGRGAYNEQFF
TRBV7-9,.,13,.,TRBJ2-5,TGTGCCGGTGAAGACTCATCGCAAGAGACCCAGTACTTC,CAGEDSSQETQYF
TRBV2,few,16,.,TRBJ2-7,TGTGCCAGCAGCAACTTTTTATCGTTTGGAGGCTACGAGCAGTACTTC,CASSNFLSFGGYEQYF
TRBV4-2,.,14,TRBD1,TRBJ2-7,TGTGCCAGCAGCCAAAATACAGGGGACCACGAGCAGTACTTC,CASSQNTGDHEQYF
TRBV9,.,15,.,TRBJ2-3,TGTGCCAGCAGCGTACAGGGGCTTAGCACAGATACGCAGTATTTT,CASSVQGLSTDTQYF
TRBV7-2,few,15,.,TRBJ1-2,TGTGCCAGCAGCTTAGGGAAGGGGACCCACTATGGCTACACCTTC,CASSLGKGTHYGYTF
TRBV7-3,.,15,.,TRBJ2-4,TGTGCCAGCAGCCGGACGGGGCCACCCTACAATGAGCAGTACTTC,CASSRTGPPYNEQYF
TRBV6-1,.,12,.,TRBJ2-7,TGTGCCGTCCGGGACTCTACCTACGAGCAGTACTTC,CAVRDSTYEQYF
TRBV5-1,few,16,.,TRBJ2-3,TGCGCCAGCAGCTTGGCCGTGAGGGGGACCACAGATACGCAGTATTTT,CASSLAVRGTTDTQYF